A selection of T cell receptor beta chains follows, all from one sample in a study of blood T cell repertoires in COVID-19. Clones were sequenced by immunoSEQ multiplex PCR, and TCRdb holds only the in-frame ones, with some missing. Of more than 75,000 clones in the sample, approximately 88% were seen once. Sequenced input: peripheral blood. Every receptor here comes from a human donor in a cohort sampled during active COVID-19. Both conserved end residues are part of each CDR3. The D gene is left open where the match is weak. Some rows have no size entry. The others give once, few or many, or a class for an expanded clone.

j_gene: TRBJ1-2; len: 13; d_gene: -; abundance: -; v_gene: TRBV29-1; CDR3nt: TGCAGCGCCGAGGCAGGGGTGAGCGGTGGCTACACCTTC; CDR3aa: CSAEAGVSGGYTF
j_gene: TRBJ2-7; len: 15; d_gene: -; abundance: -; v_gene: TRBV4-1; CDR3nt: TGCGCCAGCAGCCAAGGAGCAGGGGCGATTTACGAGCAGTACTTC; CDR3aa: CASSQGAGAIYEQYF
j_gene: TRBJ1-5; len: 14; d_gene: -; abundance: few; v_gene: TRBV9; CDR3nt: TGTGCCAGCAGCGAGACGCAGGGGTTCCAGCCCCAGCATTTT; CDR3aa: CASSETQGFQPQHF
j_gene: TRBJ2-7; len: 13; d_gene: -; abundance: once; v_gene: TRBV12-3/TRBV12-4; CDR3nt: TGTGCCAGCAGTTACACACAGGGTTACGAGCAGTACTTC; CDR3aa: CASSYTQGYEQYF
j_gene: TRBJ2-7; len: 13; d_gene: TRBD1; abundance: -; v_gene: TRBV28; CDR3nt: TGTGCCAGCAGTGTGGGACAGCACTACGAGCAGTACTTC; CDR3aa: CASSVGQHYEQYF
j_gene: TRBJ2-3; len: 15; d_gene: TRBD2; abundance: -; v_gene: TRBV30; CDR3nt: TGTGCCTGGAGTTTACAAGCGGGGGGGGCAGATACGCAGTATTTT; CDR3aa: CAWSLQAGGADTQYF
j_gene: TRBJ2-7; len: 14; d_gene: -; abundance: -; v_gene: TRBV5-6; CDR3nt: TGTGCCAGCAGCTCGCTACCTACCCTCTACGAGCAGTACTTC; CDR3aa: CASSSLPTLYEQYF
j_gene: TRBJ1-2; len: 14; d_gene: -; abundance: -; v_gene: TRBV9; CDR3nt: TGTGCCAGCAGCGGGAAGGTCGCGGCTGATGGCTACACCTTC; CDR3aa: CASSGKVAADGYTF
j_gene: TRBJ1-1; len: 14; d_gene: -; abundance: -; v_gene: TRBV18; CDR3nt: TGTGCCAGCTCAACACAAGGCGGTGACACTGAAGCTTTCTTT; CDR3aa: CASSTQGGDTEAFF
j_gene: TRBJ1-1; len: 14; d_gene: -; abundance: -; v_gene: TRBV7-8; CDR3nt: TGTGCCAGCAGCTTAGTCGGGGGACCCGGGGAAGCTTTCTTT; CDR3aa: CASSLVGGPGEAFF
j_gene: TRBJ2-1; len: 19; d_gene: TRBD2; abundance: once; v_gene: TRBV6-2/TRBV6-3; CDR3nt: TGTGCCAGCAGTAACCCCCCCCCTTGGAGCGGGAGGGCGTACAATGAGCAGTTCTTC; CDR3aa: CASSNPPPWSGRAYNEQFF
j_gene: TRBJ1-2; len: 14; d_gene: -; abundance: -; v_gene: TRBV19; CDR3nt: TGTGCCAGTAGTATAGAGCGGACAGCCTATGGCTACACCTTC; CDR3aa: CASSIERTAYGYTF
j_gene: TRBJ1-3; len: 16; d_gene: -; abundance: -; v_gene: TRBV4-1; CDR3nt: TGCGCCAGCAGCCCGAAGACATCGTTTGATGGAAACACCATATATTTT; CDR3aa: CASSPKTSFDGNTIYF
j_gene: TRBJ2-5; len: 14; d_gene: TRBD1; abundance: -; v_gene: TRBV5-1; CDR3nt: TGCGCCAGCAGCCGGGGACAGGGCGATGAGACCCAGTACTTC; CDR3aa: CASSRGQGDETQYF
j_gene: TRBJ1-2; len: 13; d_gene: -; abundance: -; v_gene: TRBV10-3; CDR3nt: TGTGCCATCAGTGAGAACAGAGATTTAGGCTACACCTTC; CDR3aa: CAISENRDLGYTF
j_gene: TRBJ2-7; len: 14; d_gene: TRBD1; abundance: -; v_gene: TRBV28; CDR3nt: TGTGCCAGCAGTTTCGGACAGGGCATATGGGAGCAGTACTTC; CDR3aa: CASSFGQGIWEQYF
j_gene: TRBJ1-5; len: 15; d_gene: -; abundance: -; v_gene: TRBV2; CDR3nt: TGTGCCAGCAGTGAAAACTCTATTAGCAATCAGCCCCAGCATTTT; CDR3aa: CASSENSISNQPQHF
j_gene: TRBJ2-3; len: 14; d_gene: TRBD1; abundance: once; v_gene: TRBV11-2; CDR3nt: TGTGCCAGCAGCAGGGGGCGCGCCACAGATACGCAGTATTTT; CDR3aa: CASSRGRATDTQYF
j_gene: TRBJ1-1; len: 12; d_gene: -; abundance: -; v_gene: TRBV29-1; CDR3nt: TGCAGCGTGGCAGGGTGGAACACTGAAGCTTTCTTT; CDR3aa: CSVAGWNTEAFF
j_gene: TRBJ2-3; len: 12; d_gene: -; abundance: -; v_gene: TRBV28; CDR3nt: TGTGCCAGCTCAAAAGCTTTGGATACGCAGTATTTT; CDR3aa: CASSKALDTQYF
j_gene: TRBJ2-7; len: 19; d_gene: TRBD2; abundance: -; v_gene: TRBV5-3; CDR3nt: TGTGCCAGAAGCTTGACCAGGACTAGCGGGAGTTTACCCCCCTACGAGCAGTACTTC; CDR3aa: CARSLTRTSGSLPPYEQYF
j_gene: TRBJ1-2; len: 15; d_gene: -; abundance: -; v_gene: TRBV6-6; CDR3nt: TGTGCCAGCAGGGAGAGGGTTACACCTACCTATGGCTACACCTTC; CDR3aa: CASRERVTPTYGYTF
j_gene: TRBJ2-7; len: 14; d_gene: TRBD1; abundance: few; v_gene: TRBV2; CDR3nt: TGTGCCAGCAGGACCGGGACAGGGCAATACGAGCAGTACTTC; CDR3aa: CASRTGTGQYEQYF
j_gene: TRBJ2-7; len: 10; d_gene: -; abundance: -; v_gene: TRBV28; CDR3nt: TGTGCCAGCACCACTTTCGAGCAGTACTTC; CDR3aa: CASTTFEQYF
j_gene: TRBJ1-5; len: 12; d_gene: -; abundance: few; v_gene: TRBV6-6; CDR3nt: TGTGCCAGCAGTCCCGGGAATCAGCCCCAGCATTTT; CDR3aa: CASSPGNQPQHF
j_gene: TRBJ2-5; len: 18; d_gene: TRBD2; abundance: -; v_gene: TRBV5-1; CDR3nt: TGCGCCAGCAGCTCGGGACTAGCGGGGACGAACTACCAAGAGACCCAGTACTTC; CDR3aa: CASSSGLAGTNYQETQYF
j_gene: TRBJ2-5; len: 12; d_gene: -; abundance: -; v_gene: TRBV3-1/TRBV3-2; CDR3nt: TGTGCCAGCAGCCCCTCCCGGGAGACCCAGTACTTC; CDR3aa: CASSPSRETQYF
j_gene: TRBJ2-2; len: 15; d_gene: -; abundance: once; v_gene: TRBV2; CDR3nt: TGTGCCAGCAGTGAGGGAGGTAGGCGGACCGGGGAGCTGTTTTTT; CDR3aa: CASSEGGRRTGELFF
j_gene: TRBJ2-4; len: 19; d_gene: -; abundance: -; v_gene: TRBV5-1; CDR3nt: TGCGCCAGCAGCTTGAATAGGGGGAGCGCAGAACCAGCCAAAAACATTCAGTACTTC; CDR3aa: CASSLNRGSAEPAKNIQYF
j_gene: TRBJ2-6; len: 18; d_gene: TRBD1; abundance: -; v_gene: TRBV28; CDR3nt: TGTGCCAGCAGTCTAGGGCAGGGGGTACATACTGGGGCCAACGTCCTGACTTTC; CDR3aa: CASSLGQGVHTGANVLTF
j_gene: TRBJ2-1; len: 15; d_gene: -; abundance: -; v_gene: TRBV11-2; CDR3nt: TGTGCCAGCAGCTTAGGGAGACCAGATTACAATGAGCAGTTCTTC; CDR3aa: CASSLGRPDYNEQFF
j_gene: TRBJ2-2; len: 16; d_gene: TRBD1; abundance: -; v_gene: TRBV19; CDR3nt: TGTGCCAGTAGTATAGGTCGGACAGGGGGTACCGGGGAGCTGTTTTTT; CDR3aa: CASSIGRTGGTGELFF
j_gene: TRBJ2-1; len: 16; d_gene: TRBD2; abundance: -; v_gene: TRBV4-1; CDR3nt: TGCGCCAGCAGCCATCCCGAGCGGGACTTCTACAATGAGCAGTTCTTC; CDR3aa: CASSHPERDFYNEQFF
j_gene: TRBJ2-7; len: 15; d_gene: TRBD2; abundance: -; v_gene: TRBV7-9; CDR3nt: TGTGCCAGCAGCTTTACTAGCGGGACTAACTACGAGCAGTACTTC; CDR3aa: CASSFTSGTNYEQYF
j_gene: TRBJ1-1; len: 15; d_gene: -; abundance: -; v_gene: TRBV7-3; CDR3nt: TGTGCCAGCAGCTTAACGCGTGTAGCTAAGACCGAAGCTTTCTTT; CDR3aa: CASSLTRVAKTEAFF
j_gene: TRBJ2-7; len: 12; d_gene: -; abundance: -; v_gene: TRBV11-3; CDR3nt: TGTGCGAAGGGGACATTCGGTTACGAGCAGTACTTC; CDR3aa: CAKGTFGYEQYF
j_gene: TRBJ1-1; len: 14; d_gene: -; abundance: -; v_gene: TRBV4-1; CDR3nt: TGCGCCAGCAGCCAATACGAAGGGGGCACTGAAGCTTTCTTT; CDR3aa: CASSQYEGGTEAFF
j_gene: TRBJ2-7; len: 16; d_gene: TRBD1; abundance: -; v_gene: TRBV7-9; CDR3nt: TGTGCCAGCAGCTTAGCAACATGGGAGACAGGGTTCGAGCAGTACTTC; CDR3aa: CASSLATWETGFEQYF
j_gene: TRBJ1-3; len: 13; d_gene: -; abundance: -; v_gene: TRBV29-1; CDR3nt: TGCAGCGTCGAGGTTAGCTCTGGAAACACCATATATTTT; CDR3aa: CSVEVSSGNTIYF
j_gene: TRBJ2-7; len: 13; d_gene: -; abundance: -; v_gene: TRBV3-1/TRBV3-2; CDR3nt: TGTGCCAGCAGCCAAGAAGAGCTCTACGAGCAGTACTTC; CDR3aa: CASSQEELYEQYF
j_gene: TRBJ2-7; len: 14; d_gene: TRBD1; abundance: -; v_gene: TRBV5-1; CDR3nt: TGCGCCAGCAGACCAGGGGGCCAAGTAGACGAGCAGTACTTC; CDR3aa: CASRPGGQVDEQYF
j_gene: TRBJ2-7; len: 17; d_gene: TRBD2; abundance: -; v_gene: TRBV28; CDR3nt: TGTGCCAGCAGTCTATCGCTGGGTAGCGGGAGCGGTAACGAGCAGTACTTC; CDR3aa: CASSLSLGSGSGNEQYF
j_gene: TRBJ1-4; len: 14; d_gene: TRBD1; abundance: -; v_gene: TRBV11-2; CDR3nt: TGTGCCAGCAGGATGGTACAGGGGGCGGGAAAACTGTTTTTT; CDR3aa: CASRMVQGAGKLFF
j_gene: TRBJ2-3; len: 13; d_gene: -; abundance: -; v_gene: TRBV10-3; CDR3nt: TGTGCCATCAATAGAGCGAGTGGAGATACGCAGTATTTT; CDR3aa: CAINRASGDTQYF
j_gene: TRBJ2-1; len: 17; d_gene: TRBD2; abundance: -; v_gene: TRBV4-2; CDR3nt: TGTGCCAGCAGCCAGGAAATAGCGGGAGCCTCCTCCAATGAGCAGTTCTTC; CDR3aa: CASSQEIAGASSNEQFF
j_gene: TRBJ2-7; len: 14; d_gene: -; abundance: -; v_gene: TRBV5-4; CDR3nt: TGTGCCAGCAGCTTGGGGGGCCATTCCTACGAGCAGTACTTC; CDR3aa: CASSLGGHSYEQYF
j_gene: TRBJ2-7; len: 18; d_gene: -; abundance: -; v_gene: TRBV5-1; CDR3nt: TGCGCCAGCAGCTTGGAACCGGTCAGACTCGCCAGCTCCTACGAGCAGTACTTC; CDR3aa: CASSLEPVRLASSYEQYF
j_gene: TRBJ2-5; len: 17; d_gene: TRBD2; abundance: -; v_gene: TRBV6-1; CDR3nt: TGTGCCAGCAGTGAATTGCTGGCTAGCGGGAGGTTAGAGACCCAGTACTTC; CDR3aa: CASSELLASGRLETQYF
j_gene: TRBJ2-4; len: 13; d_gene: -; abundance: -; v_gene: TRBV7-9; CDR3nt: TGTGCCAGCAGCCCTTTGTCAGGCAACATTCAGTACTTC; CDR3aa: CASSPLSGNIQYF
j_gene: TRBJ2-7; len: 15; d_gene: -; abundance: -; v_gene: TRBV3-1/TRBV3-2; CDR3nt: TGTGCCAGCAGCCAAGACTTAGCGCCCTCCTACGAGCAGTACTTC; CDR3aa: CASSQDLAPSYEQYF
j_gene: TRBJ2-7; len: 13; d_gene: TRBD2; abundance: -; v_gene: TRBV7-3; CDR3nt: TGTGCCAGCAGTCCCCGGGGGGGTTACGAGCAGTACTTC; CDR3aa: CASSPRGGYEQYF
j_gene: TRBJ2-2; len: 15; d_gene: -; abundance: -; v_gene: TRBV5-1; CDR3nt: TGCGCCAGCAGCTTGGACAGTGGCTACACCGGGGAGCTGTTTTTT; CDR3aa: CASSLDSGYTGELFF
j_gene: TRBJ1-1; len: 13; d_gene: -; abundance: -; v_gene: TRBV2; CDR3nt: TGTGCCAGCAGCCTACAGGGTGTCACTGAAGCTTTCTTT; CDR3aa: CASSLQGVTEAFF
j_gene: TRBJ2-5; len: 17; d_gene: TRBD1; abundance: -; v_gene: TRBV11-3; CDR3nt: TGTGCCAGCAGCTTCACAACCGGGACAGGGAAATATGAGACCCAGTACTTC; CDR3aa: CASSFTTGTGKYETQYF
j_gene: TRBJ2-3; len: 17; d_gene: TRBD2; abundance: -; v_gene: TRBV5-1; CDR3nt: TGCGCCAGCAGCTTGGCGATAGCGGGAGATAGCACAGATACGCAGTATTTT; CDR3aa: CASSLAIAGDSTDTQYF
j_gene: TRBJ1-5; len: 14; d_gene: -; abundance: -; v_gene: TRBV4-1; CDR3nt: TGCGCCAGCAGCCAAGACGGGGAGGGCCAGCCCCAGCATTTT; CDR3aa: CASSQDGEGQPQHF
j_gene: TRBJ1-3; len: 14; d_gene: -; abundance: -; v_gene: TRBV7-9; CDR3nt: TGTGCCAGCAGCCTAGATCTACTCGGAAACACCATATATTTT; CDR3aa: CASSLDLLGNTIYF
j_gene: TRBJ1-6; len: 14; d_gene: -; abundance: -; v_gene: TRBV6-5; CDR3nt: TGTGCCAGCAGAATACTAGGGAGCGGTTCACCCCTCCACTTT; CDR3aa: CASRILGSGSPLHF